The TCR beta chain under discussion was sequenced for a study of immune evolution from preneoplasia to lung adenocarcinoma. The CDR3 consists of 11 residues. Germline assignment: CDR1 DFQATT and CDR2 SNEGSKA (reference sequence). V was clipped by 6 bases and J by 4 bases; unmatched bases: 3. Sequenced by immunoSEQ multiplex PCR; TCRdb stores in-frame clones only, minus some. The sample contains some 5,400 clones, around four fifths of which appear only once. The sequencing input was FFPE minimally invasive lung adenocarcinoma tissue. This clonotype originated in a person aged 60 to 85 with lung adenocarcinoma. The chain employs TRBV20-1 and TRBJ2-7, with TRBD1 identical over 7 bases. CDR3 DNA sequence: TGCAGTGCAGACAGGGCGTACGAGCAGTACTTC. It encodes CSADRAYEQYF.